This T cell receptor beta chain was recorded in a study of CD8 T cell repertoires and HIV-1 epitope variants (dated by TCRdb to 2020 to 2022). For the study in its entirety: Twenty-five peptides representing autologous and known Gag and Nef epitope variants were each used to stimulate T cells in separate culture wells. Among the control conditions were a peptide pool of CMV, EBV and flu, the Ebola AY9 epitope serving as a negative control, and a well with no peptide. For less than 13 days the cultures were kept in IMDM with gentamicin, and on days 3 and 7 half of the media was changed with IL-2, IL-7 and IL-15 added. T cells were enriched with the EasySep Human T Cell Enrichment Kit and co-cultured with equal numbers of autologous T cell-negative cells as antigen-presenting cells. The epitopes tested covered three Gag epitope families plus Nef HW9 and YT9. A 1M T cell aliquot was kept as an uncultured baseline condition, separate from the approximately 80 T cell cultures. A total of more than 80 T cell cultures were run, with each culture condition done in triplicate except for one peptide, which was done in duplicate. What the research found in general, with its limitations: About 5 clonotypes recognized the Nef KF9 family and one clonotype recognized the HW9 family, while no responses were seen to the TAALDMSHF plasma variant. The study identified fewer than 10 antigen-specific TCR beta clonotypes, about six of which appeared to be cross-reactive for autologous or known escape epitope variants. The assay could identify only TCR beta chains and pointed to proliferation in response to antigen, not to T cell function or cytokine profile.

For this clone: Its antigen target is currently unknown. No base quality information exists; no much larger clone differs at one position.

CDR1 and CDR2 (SGHDT, YYEEEE) derive from the germline V gene. The CDR3 contains 16 residues, cysteine and phenylalanine counted. CDR3 DNA is the only sequence kept; it has 48 bases, read in frame from the first base. V ends up 4 bases short and J 7 bases short, with an unmatched junction base count of 12. Sequencing of TCR beta CDR3 regions was performed at survey depth on the immunoSEQ platform. The QIAamp DNA micro kit was used to extract genomic DNA from every cultured and uncultured CD8+ T cell population. As for the original processing: Samples with fewer than 5,000 productive reads were excluded, resulting in the removal of about 6.5% of the 75 HIV peptide-stimulated cultures. A MANAFEST web app trimmed sequences to CDR3 and removed nonproductive sequences, CDR3s under 5 amino acids, and those not starting C or ending F/W. Clonotypes were classified as antigen-specific only if expansion was observed in at least 2 of 3 replicates versus the no-peptide control at FDR 0.01, only within one epitope family. Specific clonotypes also needed at least fivefold higher frequency than in wells stimulated with peptides from other epitope families. TCRdb's version of the immuneACCESS table is confined to in-frame rearrangements and falls short of the full clone set. An unresolved V gene accounts for under half of the shortfall where checked; the remainder is of unknown origin. V, J and clone size derive from that table, while D and trimming were established from the DNA sequence. Within this sample are 2,000 to 3,000 clones, with 60% to 70% of them counted one time only. The top ten clonotypes cover over 40% of the sample.

The EasySep Human CD8+ T Cell Enrichment Kit was used on day 10 to isolate CD8+ T cells from every culture. The chain was built from TRBV5-6 and TRBJ2-2; 8 junctional bases match TRBD2. The sample consisted of cultured CD8+ T cells derived from PBMCs. The receptor comes from a male donor with HIV. The CDR3: CASSLGLAGSGGELFF. The nucleotide sequence reads as follows: TGTGCCAGCAGCCTGGGGCTAGCGGGTTCTGGCGGGGAGCTGTTTTTT.